This TCR beta chain was captured in a study of T cells after yellow fever vaccination. Overall study findings and caveats: Contaminants from the bulk population, in the form of abundant clonotypes, could be found in FACS-sorted repertoires. Reappearance after the booster was seen for most primary-vaccination clones, at 95% to 97% CD4 and 85% to 90% CD8.

V was trimmed by 4 bases and J by 2 bases, leaving 10 bases between them. Germline loops: CDR1 MNHEY, CDR2 SVGAGI. The CDR3 has 14 residues. The sample holds a few counts of this clonotype. Its antigen is still unknown. In making TCR cDNA, 5'RACE template switching added a universal primer site and UMIs to it. TCRdb re-called the 5' RACE reads with MiXCR, one entry per CDR3 protein. The sample contains hundreds of thousands of distinct CDR3 sequences, approximately 13% of which appear only once. This clonotype was obtained from a man aged 25 to 40 who received the YFV17D yellow fever vaccine. Sequences were derived from PBMCs, sampled on the day of the yellow fever booster vaccination. The chain employs TRBV6-5 and TRBJ2-3; D call uncertain. CDR3 protein: CASSLLEVTDTQYF. The CDR3 DNA follows: TGTGCCAGCAGTTTGCTAGAGGTCACAGATACGCAGTATTTT.